The clone carrying this T cell receptor (beta chain) was counted at least ten times. Its specificity is not known. Germline DNA was extracted too, while blood RNA derived from unsorted whole blood. Production of TCR beta cDNA used roughly 0.55 ug total RNA together with a constant-region primer. Each TCR beta library was derived from three nested multiplex PCR rounds that employed slightly modified ARM-PCR. The first two PCR rounds used TRBV1-TRBV30 primers with a Cbeta primer, roughly 10 cycles each. A single record per CDR3 protein comes from TCRdb applying MiXCR to the multiplex PCR reads. Of 300,000 to 400,000 distinct CDR3 sequences listed, about 61% are singletons. The sample is drawn from a study of tumor-infiltrating lymphocytes in primary liver carcinoma. Overall study context: Tumor staging was T1-T3 N0M0; sizes spanned about 4.2 to 11 cm across.

Points from the study as a whole: With p = 0.039, the top-250-clone fraction in tumors significantly exceeded that in blood.

Germline assignment: CDR1 LGHNA and CDR2 YNFKEQ. The length of the CDR3 is 15 residues. V dropped 4 bases and J dropped 0 bases, with 9 bases sitting between them. What was sequenced was peripheral blood. The rearrangement joins TRBV4-2 to TRBJ2-2; no clear D gene. The clonotype was recovered from a middle-aged man with primary liver carcinoma and hepatitis B virus infection. The CDR3 DNA reads TGTGCCAGCAGCCTTGAGGAAGCGAACACCGGGGAGCTGTTTTTT. This sequence encodes CASSLEEANTGELFF.